The next 23 T cell receptor beta chains were all read from a single sample in a study of blood T cell repertoires in COVID-19. Produced via immunoSEQ multiplex PCR; TCRdb's table is partial and in-frame only. Of about 60,000 clones listed, approximately 85% are singletons. Sequencing was carried out using peripheral blood. Every receptor here comes from a human donor in a cohort sampled during active COVID-19.

The rearrangement joins TRBV7-9 to TRBJ1-4; the match to TRBD1 covers 7 bases. Germline-derived CDR1 and CDR2 are SEHNR and FQNEAQ (reference sequence). With V trimmed by 4 bases and J by 4 bases, 6 bases remained unmatched. This CDR3 is 15 amino acids long. CDR3 in amino acids: CASSSVTGYNEKLFF. The CDR3, as DNA: TGTGCCAGCAGCTCCGTGACAGGGTATAATGAAAAACTGTTTTTT.

The chain uses TRBV6-5 and TRBJ1-1; TRBD1 is a possible D gene (5 bases). Germline-derived CDR1 and CDR2 are MNHEY and SVGAGI. This CDR3 has 14 residues. V was shortened by 0 bases and J by 6 bases, with 11 bases between the two germline ends. The CDR3: CASSYSFQGAEAFF. CDR3 coding DNA: TGTGCCAGCAGTTACTCGTTCCAGGGCGCTGAAGCTTTCTTT.

This chain uses TRBV2 with TRBJ1-6; D is possibly TRBD1 (5 bases). Per the germline V gene, CDR1 is SNHLY and CDR2 is FYNNEI. The CDR3 is 18 residues long. Trimming left V 9 bases short and J 4 bases short, with 25 bases between. As DNA, the CDR3 is TGTGCCAGTCAAACTCAGGGTATCGGGCGAATGTATAATTCACCCCTCCACTTT. Its protein product is CASQTQGIGRMYNSPLHF.

This chain links TRBV5-1 with TRBJ2-3; 10 nucleotides agree with TRBD1. Germline CDR1 SGHRS, CDR2 YFSETQ. This CDR3 spans 15 amino acids. V lost 6 bases and J lost 2; bases outside the gene matches: 6. This chain's CDR3 is CASTLDRGSTDTQYF. In DNA form, the CDR3 reads TGCGCCAGCACCCTGGACAGGGGGTCCACAGATACGCAGTATTTT. Full variable domain (missing parts from reference TRBV5-1 and TRBJ2-3): KAGVTQTPRYLIKTRGQQVTLSCSPISGHRSVSWYQQTPGQGLQFLFEYFSETQRNKGNFPGRFSGRQFSNSRSEMNVSTLELGDSALYLCASTLDRGSTDTQYFGPGTRLTVL.

The J gene is TRBJ2-6, the V gene TRBV6-2 or TRBV6-3; D is unresolved. V lost 0 bases to trimming and J lost 0 bases, with 3 bases between them. The CDR3 extends over 15 amino acids. Germline V lookup: CDR1 MNHEY, CDR2 SVGEGT. This CDR3 is CASSYSASGANVLTF. The CDR3 bases are TGTGCCAGCAGTTACTCGGCCTCTGGGGCCAACGTCCTGACTTTC.

Only one count was recorded for this clone. The rearrangement joins TRBV18 to TRBJ1-1; no reliable D call. The germline CDR1 and CDR2 sequences are KGHSH and LQKENI. The CDR3 is made up of 14 amino acids. V was shortened by 1 base and J by 0 bases, with 6 bases between the two germline ends. Written as DNA, the CDR3 is TGTGCCAGCTCACCACTTGAGGTGAACACTGAAGCTTTCTTT. It codes for CASSPLEVNTEAFF.

This chain joins TRBV7-2 and TRBJ2-3; D uncertain. The CDR3 has 17 amino acids. The V gene's germline CDR1 is SGHTA and CDR2 FQGNSA. Between the trimmed V and J ends, which lost 3 bases and 0 bases, there was a span of 16 bases. The CDR3 nucleotides are TGTGCCAGCAGCTTTAGGATGGGCATGTCTAGCACAGATACGCAGTATTTT. Its translation: CASSFRMGMSSTDTQYF.

This chain uses TRBV18 with TRBJ2-3; 11 bases agree with TRBD2. There are 16 residues in the CDR3. Germline CDR1 and CDR2: KGHSH and LQKENI. Trimming removed 3 bases from V and 2 bases from J; junction bases left unmatched: 4. CDR3 amino acids: CASSPLAGGITDTQYF. The CDR3 DNA reads TGTGCCAGCTCACCTCTAGCGGGGGGAATCACAGATACGCAGTATTTT.

V and J are TRBV2 and TRBJ1-2; 7 bases match TRBD1. Germline CDR1 reads SNHLY; CDR2 reads FYNNEI. The CDR3 is 13 amino acids. After removal of 4 bases from V and 7 bases from J, the junction contained 6 bases not matched to a gene. The CDR3 sequence: CASSADNRGGYTF. CDR3 coding DNA: TGTGCCAGCAGTGCGGATAACAGGGGTGGCTACACCTTC.

This clone appeared a single time. The J gene is TRBJ1-1, the V gene TRBV12-3 or TRBV12-4, with a tentative D call TRBD1 (6 bases). The V end was cut by 5 bases, the J end by 8 bases, with 15 bases between. The CDR3 has 13 residues. This CDR3 is CASSTRTVSEAFF. CDR3 DNA: TGTGCCAGCAGTACCCGGACAGTATCAGAAGCTTTCTTT.

The chain has TRBV19 and TRBJ1-3, with 8 bases fitting TRBD1. From germline, CDR1 is LNHDA and CDR2 SQIVND (reference sequence). This CDR3 has 15 amino acids. Trimming removed 6 bases from V and 4 bases from J; junction bases left unmatched: 8. CDR3 coding DNA: TGTGCCAGTAGGCGACAGGGGTCTTTCGGAAACACCATATATTTT. It translates to CASRRQGSFGNTIYF.

J is TRBJ2-5 and V is TRBV12-3 or TRBV12-4; D may be TRBD1 (5 bases). V lost 2 bases, J lost 4 bases, and 8 bases lay in between. This CDR3 has 13 amino acids. CDR3 DNA: TGTGCCAGCAGTTTAAGGGGCCGAGAGACCCAGTACTTC. The encoded protein is CASSLRGRETQYF.

The chain couples TRBV30 to TRBJ2-7, with D unresolved. The CDR3 has 12 amino acids. V was trimmed by 2 bases and J by 1 base, leaving 6 bases between them. Germline loops: CDR1 GTSNPN, CDR2 SVGIG (reference sequence). DNA for the CDR3: TGTGCCTGGAGTCCCAGTTCCTACGAGCAGTACTTC. It encodes CAWSPSSYEQYF. Full variable domain (missing parts from reference TRBV30 and TRBJ2-7): SQTIHQWPATLVQPVGSPLSLECTVEGTSNPNLYWYRQAAGRGLQLLFYSVGIGQISSEVPQNLSASRPQDRQFILSSKKLLLSDSGFYLCAWSPSSYEQYFGPGTRLTVT.

The rearrangement joins TRBV15 to TRBJ1-2, with 7 nucleotides matching TRBD1. The V and J ends lost 0 bases and 6 bases, in that order; junction bases with no gene match: 1. From germline, CDR1 is LNHNV and CDR2 YYDKDF (reference sequence). This CDR3 contains 13 residues. The CDR3: CATSRDGQDGYTF. The DNA for the CDR3 is TGTGCCACCAGCAGAGACGGACAGGATGGCTACACCTTC.

J is TRBJ1-2 and V is TRBV15; a weak D match, TRBD1 (5 bases). This CDR3 spans 15 amino acids. CDR1 LNHNV and CDR2 YYDKDF come from the germline V gene (reference sequence). Trimming took 5 bases from V and 4 from J, leaving 17 bases between them. CDR3 bases: TGTGCCACCAGCCCTCTGGGTGTGGGGGGCTATGGCTACACCTTC. Translating gives CATSPLGVGGYGYTF.

V usage is TRBV4-3 and J usage is TRBJ2-4; D might be TRBD1 (6 bases). Trimming cost V 4 bases and J 8 bases, with 18 bases left between them. This CDR3 has 15 amino acids. Looked up from germline, CDR1 is LGHNA and CDR2 is YSLEER. CDR3 protein: CASSRQDSESDIQYF. The CDR3 DNA is TGCGCCAGCAGCCGACAGGACTCTGAGTCGGACATTCAGTACTTC.

Turning to this clone: This sample includes further DNA sequences coding for the same CDR3. CDR3 region: CASSPGQSNQPQHF. The CDR3 DNA follows: TGTGCCAGCTCACCCGGACAGAGCAATCAGCCCCAGCATTTT. This chain links TRBV18 with TRBJ1-5, with D perhaps TRBD1 (6 bases). The CDR3 consists of 14 residues. The germline CDR1 and CDR2 sequences are KGHSH and LQKENI. With 3 bases removed from V and 1 base from J, the gap between germline ends came to 7 bases.

The J gene is TRBJ2-2, the V gene TRBV5-1; unclear D gene. The CDR3 is 13 amino acids. Trimming removed 4 bases from V and 4 bases from J, with 8 bases in between. Germline V gives CDR1 SGHRS, CDR2 YFSETQ. The CDR3 is CASSRGSTGELFF. CDR3 bases: TGCGCCAGCAGCCGAGGCAGCACCGGGGAGCTGTTTTTT.

The chain couples TRBV7-8 to TRBJ1-1; 7 positions agree with TRBD1. Germline V gene sequence: CDR1 SGHVS, CDR2 FQNEAQ. This CDR3 contains 15 residues. V was clipped by 3 bases and J by 4 bases; unmatched bases: 8. The CDR3 loop reads CASSFYRGLATEAFF. CDR3 sequence (DNA): TGTGCCAGCAGCTTCTACAGGGGCCTCGCCACTGAAGCTTTCTTT.

This clone was seen just once. The chain couples TRBV7-2 to TRBJ2-7; no clear D. Germline V gene lookup returns CDR1 SGHTA and CDR2 FQGNSA. This CDR3 is 14 amino acids long. V lost 1 base and J 5 bases, leaving 12 bases between the germline ends. The CDR3 DNA sequence: TGTGCCAGCAGCTTAGTTTTGGCGGCCAACGAGCAGTACTTC. This translates into CASSLVLAANEQYF.

V gene TRBV6-6 combines with J gene TRBJ2-2, with 9 bases aligning to TRBD1. Germline loops: CDR1 MNHNY, CDR2 SVGAGI (reference sequence). The CDR3 spans 13 residues. V trimming: 8 bases; J trimming: 5 bases; junction bases outside the gene matches: 3. The DNA for the CDR3 is TGTGCCAGCCGGGGACAGGGTACCGGGGAGCTGTTTTTT. Amino acids: CASRGQGTGELFF.

The chain uses TRBV10-3 and TRBJ1-1; 9 bases map to TRBD1. V trimming: 2 bases; J trimming: 0 bases; junction bases outside the gene matches: 4. The CDR3 loop spans 16 amino acids. Looked up from germline, CDR1 is ENHRY and CDR2 is SYGVKD. The CDR3 nucleotides read TGTGCCATCAGTGAGGGGGACAGGGCCATGAACACTGAAGCTTTCTTT. This translates into CAISEGDRAMNTEAFF.

V is TRBV3-1 (or the pseudogene TRBV3-2) and J is TRBJ1-4; D gene ambiguous. This CDR3 has 14 residues. The V gene lost 4 bases and the J gene lost 4 bases, with 10 bases spanning the gap. From germline, CDR1 is LGHDT and CDR2 YNNKEL (reference sequence). The CDR3 is CASSRSSGNEKLFF. CDR3 nucleotide sequence: TGTGCCAGCAGCCGCAGTTCGGGTAATGAAAAACTGTTTTTT.